The clone carrying this TCR beta chain was observed at least ten times. Germline CDR1 reads PRHDT; CDR2 reads FYEKMQ (reference sequence). Trimming removed 5 bases from V and 0 bases from J, with 11 bases in between. There are 15 residues in the CDR3. Regarding time point: newly diagnosed GD, antithyroid drugs for less than 3 months. Isolated PBMC RNA provided the starting material for the TCR library. These data belong to a study of regulatory T cells in long-lasting Graves disease. Through Arm-PCR of CDR3 regions and iRepertoire HTBI primers, TCR beta libraries were built. TCRdb analysed the multiplex PCR reads with MiXCR anew, one entry per CDR3 protein. Of about 210,000 distinct CDR3 sequences listed, around 19% were seen once; the top ten hold about 12%. The data were also submitted as part of a second study, on T cells in Graves' hyperthyroidism and ophthalmopathy. This second study notes: The TCR CDR3 was amplified in a first-round RT-PCR using the HTBI primer set.

The rearrangement joins TRBV13 to TRBJ2-1, with D unresolved. The TCR sequence derives from a woman aged 25-40 years with Graves disease. The sample in question was peripheral blood mononuclear cells (PBMCs), obtained at new diagnosis, from a patient treated with antithyroid drugs. The CDR3 sequence: CASSPAIRSYNEQFF. For the CDR3, the DNA is TGTGCCAGCAGCCCAGCGATCCGCTCCTACAATGAGCAGTTCTTC.